This T cell receptor beta chain was found in a study of a mutant IDH1 vaccine in newly diagnosed glioma. The wider study: Vaccines were first given 4-6 weeks after radiotherapy alone, or with temozolomide cycles. Patients got radiotherapy, temozolomide, or both beforehand, and most got both. V12 corresponded to week 35 and V13 to week 47.

As to time point: week 47, end of study. A single vaccine dose contained 300 ug of mutant IDH1 20-mer peptide, and topical imiquimod was used with it. Germline CDR1 reads SNHLY; CDR2 reads FYNNEI. J was trimmed by 2 bases and V by 8 bases; bases with no gene match: 5. The CDR3 consists of 14 residues. Using immunoSEQ multiplex PCR, the repertoire was profiled, and TCRdb retains in-frame clones only, with some absent. The data hold 30,000 to 35,000 clones, with around 87% observed a single time. Points on this clone: Its antigen remains unidentified.

The starting material was PBMCs, obtained from a glioma patient whose treatment included an IDH1 peptide vaccine. The J gene is TRBJ1-5, the V gene TRBV2; 8 positions match TRBD1. This receptor was obtained from a woman younger than 45 with glioma. CDR3 sequence: CASGGGQGNQPQHF. DNA of the CDR3: TGTGCCAGCGGGGGGGGACAGGGCAATCAGCCCCAGCATTTT.